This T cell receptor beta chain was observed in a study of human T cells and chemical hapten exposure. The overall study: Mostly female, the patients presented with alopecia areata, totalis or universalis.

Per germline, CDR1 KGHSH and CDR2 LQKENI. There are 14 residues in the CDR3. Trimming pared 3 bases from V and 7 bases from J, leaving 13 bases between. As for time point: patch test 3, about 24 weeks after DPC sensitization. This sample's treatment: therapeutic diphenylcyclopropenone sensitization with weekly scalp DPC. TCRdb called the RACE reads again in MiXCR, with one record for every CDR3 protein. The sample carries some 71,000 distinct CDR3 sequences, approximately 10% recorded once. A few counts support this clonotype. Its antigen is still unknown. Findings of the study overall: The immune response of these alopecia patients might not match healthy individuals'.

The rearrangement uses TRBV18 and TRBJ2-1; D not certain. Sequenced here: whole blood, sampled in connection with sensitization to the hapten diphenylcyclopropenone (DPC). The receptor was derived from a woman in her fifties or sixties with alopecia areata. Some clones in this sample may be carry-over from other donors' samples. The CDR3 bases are TGTGCCAGCTCACCGCTCAACTGGGTGAATGAGCAGTTCTTC. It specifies CASSPLNWVNEQFF.